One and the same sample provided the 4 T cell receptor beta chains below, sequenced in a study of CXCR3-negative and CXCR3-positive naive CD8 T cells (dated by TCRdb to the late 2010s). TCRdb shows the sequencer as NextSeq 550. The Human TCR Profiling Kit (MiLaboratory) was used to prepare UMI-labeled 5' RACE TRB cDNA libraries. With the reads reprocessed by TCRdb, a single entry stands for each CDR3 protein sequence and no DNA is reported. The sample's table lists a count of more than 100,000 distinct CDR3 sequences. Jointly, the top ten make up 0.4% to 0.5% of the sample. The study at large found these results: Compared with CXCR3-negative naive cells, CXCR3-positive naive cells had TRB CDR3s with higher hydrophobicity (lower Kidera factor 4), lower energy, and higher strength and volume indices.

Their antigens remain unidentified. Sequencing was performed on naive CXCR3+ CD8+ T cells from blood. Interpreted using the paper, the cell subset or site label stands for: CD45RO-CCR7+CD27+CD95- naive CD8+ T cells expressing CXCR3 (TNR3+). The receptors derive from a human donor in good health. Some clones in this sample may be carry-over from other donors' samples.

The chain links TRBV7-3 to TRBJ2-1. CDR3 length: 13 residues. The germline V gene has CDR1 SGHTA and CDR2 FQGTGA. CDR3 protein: CASSFLESNEQFF.

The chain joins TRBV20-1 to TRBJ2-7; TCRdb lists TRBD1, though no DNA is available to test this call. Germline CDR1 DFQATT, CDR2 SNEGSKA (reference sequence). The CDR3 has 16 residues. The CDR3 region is CSAEAPTGARDYEQYF.

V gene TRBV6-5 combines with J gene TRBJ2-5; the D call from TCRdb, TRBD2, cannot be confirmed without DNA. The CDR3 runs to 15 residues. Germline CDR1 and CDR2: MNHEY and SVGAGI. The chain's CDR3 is CASSPWEGTQETQYF.

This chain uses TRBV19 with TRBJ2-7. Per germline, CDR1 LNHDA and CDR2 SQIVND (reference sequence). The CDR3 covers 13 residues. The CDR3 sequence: CASSMRQTYEQYF.